The TCR beta chain under discussion was sequenced for a study of T cells after yellow fever vaccination. One entry per CDR3 protein results from TCRdb running MiXCR on the 5' RACE reads. The sample contains 500,000 to 550,000 distinct CDR3 sequences, 21% of which appear only once. As to this clonotype: What it binds is not known.

General observations from the study: The booster response re-showed most primary clones: more than 95% CD4, almost 90% CD8.

Material: PBMCs, obtained 21 days after the first yellow fever vaccination. The TCR sequence derives from a young man who received the YFV17D yellow fever vaccine.

The CDR3 coding sequence is TGTGCCAGCAGTGCCACCCGGGACAGGGGGCAAGAGACCCAGTACTTC. Protein: CASSATRDRGQETQYF. This chain joins TRBV2 and TRBJ2-5, with TRBD1 matching 11 bases. The CDR3 is 16 amino acids. Germline values: CDR1 SNHLY, CDR2 FYNNEI. With 4 bases clipped from V and 2 bases from J, the junction kept 6 bases outside the gene matches.